This T cell receptor (beta chain) stems from a study of shared clonotypes between healthy human individuals. Points from the study as a whole: Several donors shared around 5% of their naive CD4 clonotypes. For sorted subsets, rarefaction showed incomplete sequencing despite large depth.

Turning to this clone: Its antigen remains unknown.

With 3 bases removed from V and 5 bases from J, the gap between germline ends came to 13 bases. The CDR3 contains 14 residues. CDR1 and CDR2 from the germline V gene are KGHSH and LQKENI. TCRdb keeps only in-frame clones here, not all; method: immunoSEQ multiplex PCR. This table holds a few million clones, around 90% found once. The chain has TRBV18 and TRBJ2-5, with D perhaps TRBD1 (5 bases). Sequencing used naive CD4+ T cells from PBMCs. Subset in this sample: CD45RA+ positively selected. The sequence was obtained from a man between 18 and 29 years old in good health. Some clones in this sample may be carry-over from other donors' samples. The CDR3 sequence: CASSPQRGYETQYF. In nucleotides, the CDR3 is TGTGCCAGCTCACCCCAAAGGGGTTATGAGACCCAGTACTTC. The full variable domain, rest sourced from reference TRBV18 and TRBJ2-5, is NAGVMQNPRHLVRRRGQEARLRCSPMKGHSHVYWYRQLPEEGLKFMVYLQKENIIDESGMPKERFSAEFPKEGPSILRIQQVVRGDSAAYFCASSPQRGYETQYFGPGTRLLVL.